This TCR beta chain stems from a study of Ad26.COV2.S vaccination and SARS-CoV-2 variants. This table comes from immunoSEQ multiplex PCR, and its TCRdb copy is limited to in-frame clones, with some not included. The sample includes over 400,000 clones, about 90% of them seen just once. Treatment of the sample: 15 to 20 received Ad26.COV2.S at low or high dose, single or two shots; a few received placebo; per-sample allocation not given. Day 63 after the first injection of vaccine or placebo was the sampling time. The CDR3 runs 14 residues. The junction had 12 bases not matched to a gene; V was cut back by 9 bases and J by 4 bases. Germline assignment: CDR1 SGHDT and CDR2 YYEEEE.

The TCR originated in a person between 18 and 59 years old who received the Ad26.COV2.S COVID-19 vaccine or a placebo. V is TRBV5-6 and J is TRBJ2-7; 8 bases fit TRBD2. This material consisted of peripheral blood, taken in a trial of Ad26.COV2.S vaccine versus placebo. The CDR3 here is CATSRGGDPYEQYF. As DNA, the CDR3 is TGTGCCACATCCCGGGGGGGCGATCCTTACGAGCAGTACTTC.